This TCR beta chain was captured in a study of blood T cell repertoires in COVID-19. Study summary: Nucleic acid was either cDNA or gDNA, and it came from T cells, B-cell-depleted T cells, or PBMCs.

A Seattle source enrolled patients during active infection and followed them longitudinally. Authors' methods: The authors estimated nucleated cell counts from reference gene primer amplification. TCRdb's copy holds only in-frame clones and misses some; the assay was immunoSEQ multiplex PCR. The DNA gave D and trimming, while V, J and clone size come from that table. The repertoire holds roughly 190,000 clones, 80% to 90% seen once, with about 10% in the top ten. Trimming cost V 3 bases and J 5 bases, with 16 bases left between them. Germline-derived CDR1 and CDR2 are MDHEN and SYDVKM. CDR3 length: 16 residues. This clone has only a few counts.

This chain joins TRBV28 and TRBJ2-2, with a weak D call TRBD2 (5 bases). The TCR sequence derives from a woman aged 40 to 50 with COVID-19, enrolled during active disease. Sequenced: peripheral blood. The CDR3 spells CASSFTSGAGTGELFF. The CDR3 region has the DNA TGTGCCAGCAGTTTTACAAGCGGAGCCGGGACCGGGGAGCTGTTTTTT.